Sequencing of this TCR beta chain was carried out in a study of CD8 T cells in ankylosing spondylitis. The CDR3 runs 11 residues. V was cut by 6 bases and J by 6 bases, with 12 bases left in between. CDR1 and CDR2 from the germline V gene are DFQATT and SNEGSKA (reference sequence). Concerning this clonotype itself: Its target is not known.

MiXCR was run by TCRdb on the 5' RACE reads, yielding one entry per CDR3 protein. The sample lists hundreds of thousands of distinct CDR3 sequences; 20% to 30% were seen once. General study findings and limits: Made up of about eight highly homologous variants, a TCR beta motif appeared characteristic of ankylosing spondylitis blood.

The specimen sequenced was blood, either unsorted or a sorted T cell fraction (not recorded which). This receptor was taken from a male donor with ankylosing spondylitis. The chain employs TRBV20-1 and TRBJ2-7, with D perhaps TRBD1 or TRBD2 (5 bases each). CDR3 sequence (DNA): TGCAGTGCCTGGGACCAGTTCGAGCAGTACTTC. Its protein product is CSAWDQFEQYF.